These 30 T cell receptor beta chains originate from one sample sequenced in a study of post-analysis software for immune sequencing data. Study results and caveats: Comparison of patients with controls showed about 5 TRBV segments more frequent in patients, TRBV5-6, TRBV5-1 and TRBV20-1 among them.

No cognate antigen is known for these TCRs. Prepared TCR beta cDNA libraries contained unique molecular identifiers. TCRdb processed the PCR reads anew with MiXCR; each CDR3 protein has one entry. The data show about 540,000 distinct CDR3 sequences, with roughly 34% seen just once and less than 6% held by the top ten. The sequencing input was blood. These receptor sequences come from a girl under 18 with multiple sclerosis.

About this clonotype: One end of the junction fails to match germline, which may point to a read error. The V call is TRBV4-1, the J call TRBJ2-5, with D possibly called TRBD1 or TRBD2 (6 bases each). The length of the CDR3 is 15 residues. Per germline, CDR1 MGHRA and CDR2 YSYEKL. CDR3 loop: CAGSQEGGGRETQYF. The CDR3 DNA reads as TGCGCCGGCAGCCAAGAGGGGGGAGGCCGAGAGACCCAGTACTTC.

The chain employs TRBV5-6 and TRBJ2-5; 9 bases are shared with TRBD2. The trim removed 4 bases at V and 11 bases at J, leaving 18 bases unmatched. Germline assignment: CDR1 SGHDT and CDR2 YYEEEE. The CDR3 length is 16 residues. The CDR3 region is CASSLVGVAGVREQYF. In DNA, the CDR3 is TGTGCCAGCAGCCTCGTGGGTGTAGCGGGGGTCAGAGAGCAGTACTTC.

This sequence joins TRBV24-1 and TRBJ2-1, with TRBD1 identical over 7 bases. J lost 8 bases, V lost 7 bases, and 13 bases had no gene match. The CDR3 is 15 amino acids. Germline CDR1 and CDR2: KGHDR and SFDVKD. The CDR3 is CATSANHRGSHEQFF. CDR3 nucleotide sequence: TGTGCCACCAGCGCCAACCACAGGGGATCCCATGAGCAGTTCTTC.

This clonotype was counted only a few times. CDR3 loop: CASSPPFVGINTGELFF. The CDR3 nucleotides read TGTGCCAGCAGCCCGCCGTTTGTGGGGATTAACACCGGGGAGCTGTTTTTT. The rearrangement links TRBV7-2 to TRBJ2-2; D ambiguous. The V gene lost 5 bases and the J gene lost 2 bases, with 18 bases spanning the gap. The CDR3 contains 17 residues. Germline loops: CDR1 SGHTA, CDR2 FQGNSA.

The chain has TRBV7-9 and TRBJ1-1; D possibly corresponds to TRBD1 (6 bases). CDR3 length equals 15 residues. V lost 4 bases to trimming and J lost 1 base, with 13 bases between them. Germline loops: CDR1 SEHNR, CDR2 FQNEAQ (reference sequence). For the CDR3, the DNA is TGTGCCAGCAGCTCTTATACAGGGAGGAACACTGAAGCTTTCTTT. Its protein product is CASSSYTGRNTEAFF.

The chain combines TRBV10-3 with TRBJ2-7; no clear D. CDR1 and CDR2 (germline): ENHRY, SYGVKD. This CDR3 comprises 13 residues. V lost 4 bases to trimming and J lost 1 base, with 8 bases between them. This CDR3 reads CAISGATSYEQYF. CDR3 in DNA: TGTGCCATCAGTGGCGCCACTTCCTACGAGCAGTACTTC.

In this sample, this clonotype turned up a few times. The rearrangement links TRBV5-1 to TRBJ1-2; D is uncertain. The CDR3 consists of 13 residues. CDR1 is SGHRS, CDR2 YFSETQ, per germline. Trimming pared 0 bases from V and 4 bases from J, leaving 7 bases between. CDR3 in DNA: TGCGCCAGCAGCTTGGAAATTCGCTATGGCTACACCTTC. The encoded protein is CASSLEIRYGYTF. Looking up the rest from reference TRBV5-1 and TRBJ1-2 gives the full variable domain: KAGVTQTPRYLIKTRGQQVTLSCSPISGHRSVSWYQQTPGQGLQFLFEYFSETQRNKGNFPGRFSGRQFSNSRSEMNVSTLELGDSALYLCASSLEIRYGYTFGSGTRLTVV.

The chain combines TRBV12-5 with TRBJ2-3; TRBD2 matches 11 bases. Germline V lookup: CDR1 LGHNT, CDR2 FRNRAP. Germline trimming cut 6 bases from V and 0 bases from J; bases unmatched to any gene: 8. CDR3 length: 17 amino acids. The CDR3 DNA reads as TGTGCTAGTGGCTACGGACTAGCGGGCCGAAGCACAGATACGCAGTATTTT. Its translation: CASGYGLAGRSTDTQYF. Based on the CDR3 plus reference TRBV12-5 and TRBJ2-3, the full variable domain is DARVTQTPRHKVTEMGQEVTMRCQPILGHNTVFWYRQTMMQGLELLAYFRNRAPLDDSGMPKDRFSAEMPDATLATLKIQPSEPRDSAVYFCASGYGLAGRSTDTQYFGPGTRLTVL.

The genes are TRBV10-3 and TRBJ2-1; D gene uncertain. The CDR3 contains 9 residues. V gave up 7 bases and J gave up 7 bases, with 2 bases separating them. In germline, CDR1 is ENHRY, CDR2 SYGVKD. CDR3 bases: TGTGCCATCAATAATGAGCAGTTCTTC. Its protein is CAINNEQFF.

The chain recombines TRBV29-1 with TRBJ2-3; the D is unclear. Germline CDR1 reads SQVTM; CDR2 reads ANQGSEA. There are 16 residues in the CDR3. V was pared by 1 base and J by 0 bases, with 14 bases between. In DNA form, the CDR3 reads TGCAGCGTTGAAGCAAATATAGGAATTAGCACAGATACGCAGTATTTT. Protein product: CSVEANIGISTDTQYF.

This clonotype was found many times. The chain uses TRBV7-9 and TRBJ1-2, with 8 positions matching TRBD1. Germline V gene data show CDR1 as SEHNR and CDR2 as FQNEAQ (reference sequence). The J segment lost 6 bases and the V segment lost 3 bases, leaving 6 bases of the junction unmatched. The CDR3 totals 14 residues. The CDR3 DNA sequence: TGTGCCAGCAGCTTCATACCGACAGGGGATGGCTACACCTTC. It codes for CASSFIPTGDGYTF. Full variable domain (outside the CDR3, taken from reference TRBV7-9 and TRBJ1-2): DTGVSQNPRHKITKRGQNVTFRCDPISEHNRLYWYRQTLGQGPEFLTYFQNEAQLEKSRLLSDRFSAERPKGSFSTLEIQRTEQGDSAMYLCASSFIPTGDGYTFGSGTRLTVV.

This rearrangement joins TRBV10-3 to TRBJ1-5; D remains unclear. The ends were cut back, 0 bases at V and 0 bases at J, with 6 bases in the middle. This CDR3 is built from 15 residues. Per germline, CDR1 ENHRY and CDR2 SYGVKD. The CDR3 spells CAISESANSNQPQHF. In DNA, the CDR3 is TGTGCCATCAGTGAGTCGGCGAATAGCAATCAGCCCCAGCATTTT.

The chain combines TRBV4-1 with TRBJ2-7; 9 nucleotides line up with TRBD2. V gave up 2 bases and J gave up 4 bases; unmatched junction bases: 9. In germline, CDR1 is MGHRA, CDR2 YSYEKL. This CDR3 is built from 16 residues. The CDR3 region has the DNA TGCGCCAGCAGCCAAATTCGAGCGGGGGGAATATACGAGCAGTACTTC. Protein: CASSQIRAGGIYEQYF.

The chain is built from TRBV2 and TRBJ1-1, with TRBD1 matching 8 bases. The germline gives CDR1 SNHLY, CDR2 FYNNEI. After removal of 4 bases from V and 4 bases from J, the junction contained 8 bases not matched to a gene. The CDR3 runs to 15 residues. CDR3 in DNA: TGTGCCAGCAGTGGTACAGGGGGAGGAGGCACTGAAGCTTTCTTT. Its translation is CASSGTGGGGTEAFF.

This sequence joins TRBV2 and TRBJ1-1; D gene unclear. CDR3 length equals 14 residues. The V gene's germline CDR1 is SNHLY and CDR2 FYNNEI. The germline V and J ends were trimmed by 9 bases and 1 base, with 15 bases remaining between them. For the CDR3, the DNA is TGTGCCAGTGAGAGAATCGCTGCGAACACTGAAGCTTTCTTT. The encoded protein is CASERIAANTEAFF.

A few counts support this clonotype. The rearrangement links TRBV29-1 to TRBJ2-1, with a tentative D call TRBD1 (6 bases). This CDR3 is built from 14 residues. Per the germline V gene, CDR1 is SQVTM and CDR2 is ANQGSEA. Trimming pared 5 bases from V and 1 base from J, leaving 12 bases between. CDR3 in amino acids: CSVRVTGSYNEQFF. In DNA, the CDR3 is TGCAGCGTTCGAGTAACAGGGTCCTACAATGAGCAGTTCTTC.

This chain links TRBV10-3 with TRBJ1-2; D ambiguous. Germline V gene sequence: CDR1 ENHRY, CDR2 SYGVKD. Trimming left V 1 base short and J 9 bases short, with 6 bases between. The CDR3 is 11 amino acids. The CDR3 region is CAISEFGSYTF. The CDR3 nucleotides are TGTGCCATCAGTGAGTTCGGGAGCTACACCTTC.

The table lists this clonotype with a few counts. The genes are TRBV12-3 or TRBV12-4 and TRBJ1-2; the D gene is possibly TRBD1 (5 bases). V lost 6 bases to trimming and J lost 4 bases, with 12 bases between them. The CDR3 loop spans 13 amino acids. The DNA of the CDR3 is TGTGCCAGCAGAGACGCGACAGCCTATGGCTACACCTTC. Translating gives CASRDATAYGYTF.

The CDR3, as DNA: TGTGCCAGCAGCTCCCGGAAGGGGGTGAACATAACGGACACTGAAGCTTTCTTT. Translating gives CASSSRKGVNITDTEAFF. The rearrangement links TRBV7-9 to TRBJ1-1; a possible D gene is TRBD1 (6 bases). With 4 bases removed from V and 3 bases from J, the gap between germline ends came to 24 bases. The CDR3 runs 18 residues. In germline, CDR1 is SEHNR, CDR2 FQNEAQ (reference sequence).

This clonotype was counted a few times. The chain recombines TRBV18 with TRBJ1-2, with TRBD1 matching 7 bases. CDR1 is KGHSH, CDR2 LQKENI, per germline. Trimming cost V 3 bases and J 10 bases; bases outside gene matches: 5. CDR3 length: 12 residues. In DNA, the CDR3 is TGTGCCAGCTCACCTCGGCAGGGGGTCTACACCTTC. Translation: CASSPRQGVYTF.

This clonotype was observed a few times. J is TRBJ2-5 and V is TRBV15; 9 nucleotides align to TRBD1. CDR3 length equals 13 residues. V lost 7 bases to trimming and J lost 5 bases; unmatched junction nucleotides: 5. CDR1 is LNHNV, CDR2 YYDKDF, per germline (reference sequence). This CDR3 reads CATTGQGVETQYF. CDR3 DNA: TGTGCCACCACGGGACAGGGTGTTGAGACCCAGTACTTC.

This chain links TRBV25-1 with TRBJ2-7; tentative D call: TRBD2 (6 bases). V shed 5 bases and J shed 7 bases, with 15 bases lying between them. Germline V gene data show CDR1 as MGHDK and CDR2 as SYGVNS. This CDR3 is built from 13 residues. CDR3 protein: CASSWAVGSEQYF. CDR3 coding DNA: TGTGCCAGCAGTTGGGCAGTCGGGAGTGAGCAGTACTTC.

The J gene is TRBJ2-1, the V gene TRBV20-1; 14 bases line up with TRBD2. After removal of 4 bases from V and 0 bases from J, the junction contained 8 bases not matched to a gene. Per the germline V gene, CDR1 is DFQATT and CDR2 is SNEGSKA (reference sequence). CDR3 length: 18 residues. CDR3 sequence: CSAKTSGGAGSSYNEQFF. The CDR3, as DNA: TGCAGTGCTAAGACTAGCGGGGGGGCTGGGAGCTCCTACAATGAGCAGTTCTTC.

This clonotype has just a few counts. The chain carries TRBV3-1 and TRBJ1-6; D uncertain. The ends were cut back, 2 bases at V and 6 bases at J, with 2 bases in the middle. This CDR3 has 12 amino acids. Germline CDR1 is LGHDT and CDR2 is YNNKEL (reference sequence). For the CDR3, the DNA is TGTGCCAGCAGCCAAAGTAATTCACCCCTCCACTTT. Its translation: CASSQSNSPLHF.

The rearrangement links TRBV6-4 to TRBJ1-1, with 7 positions matching TRBD1. Germline-derived CDR1 and CDR2 are MRHNA and SNTAGT. This CDR3 is 13 amino acids long. The V gene end was trimmed by 6 bases and the J gene end by 5 bases; junction bases not matched to a gene: 6. The CDR3 DNA sequence: TGTGCCAGCAGCCGGGACAGAGGAACTGAAGCTTTCTTT. It yields the protein CASSRDRGTEAFF.

The V gene is TRBV7-9, the J gene TRBJ1-2; maybe TRBD1 (6 bases). Germline V gene lookup returns CDR1 SEHNR and CDR2 FQNEAQ (reference sequence). V was pared by 5 bases and J by 6 bases, with 34 bases between. There are 20 residues in the CDR3. CDR3 in amino acids: CASSLTTNFMDQGMKNGYTF. In DNA form, the CDR3 reads TGTGCCAGCAGCCTTACCACCAACTTCATGGACCAGGGGATGAAGAATGGCTACACCTTC.

The sample holds a few counts of this clonotype. The chain employs TRBV6-4 and TRBJ2-1, with 7 bases that match TRBD1. Germline V gene data show CDR1 as MRHNA and CDR2 as SNTAGT. J gave up 6 bases and V 2 bases, and 4 bases lay outside the gene matches. The CDR3 extends over 14 amino acids. CDR3 amino acids: CASSDTDRVNEQFF. The CDR3 nucleotides read TGTGCCAGCAGTGACACCGACAGGGTCAATGAGCAGTTCTTC.

The chain links TRBV20-1 to TRBJ2-1; 10 bases fit TRBD2. The germline gives CDR1 DFQATT, CDR2 SNEGSKA (reference sequence). The junction had 6 bases not matched to a gene; V was cut back by 0 bases and J by 7 bases. The CDR3 has 15 residues. CDR3 sequence reads: CSARDALAGSNEQFF. The CDR3 DNA reads as TGCAGTGCTAGAGATGCACTAGCGGGGAGTAATGAGCAGTTCTTC.

The V gene is TRBV6-5, the J gene TRBJ2-3, with TRBD1 matching over 7 bases. V lost 5 bases, J lost 5 bases, and 10 bases stayed unmatched. CDR3 length: 15 residues. In germline, CDR1 is MNHEY, CDR2 SVGAGI. CDR3 sequence (DNA): TGTGCCAGCAGTCGACAGGGCTTGGGTGGAGATACGCAGTATTTT. Translated, it gives CASSRQGLGGDTQYF.

The chain links TRBV5-5 to TRBJ2-1; TRBD2 is a possible D gene (7 bases). CDR1 is SGHKS and CDR2 is YYEKEE in the germline V gene (reference sequence). V was clipped by 4 bases and J by 6 bases, with 26 bases between them. The CDR3 is 18 residues long. CDR3 protein: CASSLRARRGATVNEQFF. In DNA form, the CDR3 reads TGTGCCAGCAGCCTACGGGCCCGACGGGGGGCCACCGTCAATGAGCAGTTCTTC.